The entry below describes one T cell receptor (beta chain). Germline V gene lookup returns CDR1 MDHEN and CDR2 SYDVKM. CDR3 length: 17 residues. After removal of 3 bases from V and 1 base from J, the junction contained 10 bases not matched to a gene. Authors' data handling: Cell counts per sample came from amplifying reference gene primers. The assay was immunoSEQ multiplex PCR, and TCRdb's table has in-frame clones only and misses some. D and trimming were read from the DNA, whereas the V and J calls and clone size are those reported in that table. Of approximately 150,000 clones detected, roughly 87% appear once; the ten largest clones hold 5%. The data were taken from a study of blood T cell repertoires in COVID-19. Study at large: There were acute and convalescent COVID-19 samples, and they came from the United States, Italy and Spain. T cells, B-cell-depleted T cells, or PBMCs provided the cDNA or gDNA that served as material.

The V and J genes are TRBV28 and TRBJ2-7; 9 bases agree with TRBD2. The clonotype originates from a human donor in a cohort sampled during active COVID-19. The source material was peripheral blood. Written as DNA, the CDR3 is TGTGCCAGCAGTTTGAAGTGGACTAGCGCCCATTCCTACGAGCAGTACTTC. This sequence encodes CASSLKWTSAHSYEQYF.